This passage covers 24 T cell receptor beta chains from one sample sequenced in a study of radiotherapy plus CTLA-4 blockade in lung cancer. Some clones are missing from TCRdb's copy, which holds only in-frame ones; the method was immunoSEQ multiplex PCR. The profile shows around 82,000 clones, under 85% of them singletons. The starting material was peripheral blood, obtained from a patient treated with radiotherapy plus ipilimumab. These receptor sequences come from a human donor with non-small cell lung cancer who had stable disease on radiotherapy plus ipilimumab.

The genes are TRBV5-1 and TRBJ2-2; D may be TRBD1 (5 bases). Germline V lookup: CDR1 SGHRS, CDR2 YFSETQ. CDR3 length: 15 residues. V was trimmed by 4 bases and J by 5 bases, leaving 15 bases between them. The DNA of the CDR3 is TGCGCCAGCAGCATATCACAGGTCAAAACCGGGGAGCTGTTTTTT. This sequence encodes CASSISQVKTGELFF.

The chain has TRBV7-3 and TRBJ1-1, with D possibly TRBD1 on 5 matching bases. Germline assignment: CDR1 SGHTA and CDR2 FQGTGA. The ends were cut back, 2 bases at V and 13 bases at J, with 14 bases in the middle. The CDR3 spans 12 residues. The CDR3 region has the DNA TGTGCCAGCAGCTTAGGGACGGGGCGGGTTTTCTTT. Protein: CASSLGTGRVFF. The whole variable domain, filled in from reference TRBV7-3 and TRBJ1-1, reads GAGVSQTPSNKVTEKGKYVELRCDPISGHTALYWYRQSLGQGPEFLIYFQGTGAADDSGLPNDRFFAVRPEGSVSTLKIQRTERGDSAVYLCASSLGTGRVFFGQGTRLTVV.

This chain joins TRBV7-2 and TRBJ2-7; TRBD2 matches at 12 bases. CDR3 length: 15 amino acids. With 2 bases clipped from V and 6 bases from J, the junction kept 5 bases outside the gene matches. Germline loops: CDR1 SGHTA, CDR2 FQGNSA. The CDR3 is CASSLTSGGIGEQYF. The CDR3 DNA follows: TGTGCCAGCAGCTTAACTAGCGGGGGGATAGGCGAGCAGTACTTC. Looking up the rest from reference TRBV7-2 and TRBJ2-7 gives the full variable domain: GAGVSQSPSNKVTEKGKDVELRCDPISGHTALYWYRQSLGQGLEFLIYFQGNSAPDKSGLPSDRFSAERTGGSVSTLTIQRTQQEDSAVYLCASSLTSGGIGEQYFGPGTRLTVT.

The chain has TRBV2 and TRBJ1-4; D remains ambiguous. The CDR3 spans 11 residues. CDR1 is SNHLY and CDR2 is FYNNEI in the germline V gene. Trimming took off 1 base at V and 8 bases at J, with 2 bases between the two ends. The CDR3 is CASSEEEKLFF. In nucleotides, the CDR3 is TGTGCCAGCAGTGAAGAGGAAAAACTGTTTTTT.

In its sample, this clone was seen once. The CDR3 here is CASMYGSNTEAFF. The CDR3, as DNA: TGTGCCAGCATGTACGGGTCGAACACTGAAGCTTTCTTT. This rearrangement joins TRBV2 to TRBJ1-1; D ambiguous. The CDR3 covers 13 residues. V gave up 7 bases and J gave up 1 base, with 10 bases separating them. Per the germline V gene, CDR1 is SNHLY and CDR2 is FYNNEI.

This chain links TRBV5-1 with TRBJ2-7; 8 bases match TRBD2. With V trimmed by 0 bases and J by 3 bases, 5 bases remained unmatched. Germline CDR1 SGHRS, CDR2 YFSETQ. The CDR3 has 15 amino acids. The chain's CDR3 is CASSLAAGGVYEQYF. The CDR3 DNA follows: TGCGCCAGCAGCTTGGCGGCGGGAGGAGTCTACGAGCAGTACTTC.

The chain is built from TRBV19 and TRBJ2-1; the D gene could be TRBD1 or TRBD2 (5 bases each). Trimming took off 9 bases at V and 2 bases at J, with 11 bases between the two ends. The germline gives CDR1 LNHDA, CDR2 SQIVND (reference sequence). The CDR3 runs 13 residues. The CDR3 is CASRDGTYNEQFF. The CDR3 DNA reads TGTGCCAGCCGGGACGGGACCTACAATGAGCAGTTCTTC.

The V gene is TRBV2, the J gene TRBJ1-5; no definite D call. The V gene's germline CDR1 is SNHLY and CDR2 FYNNEI. The CDR3 extends over 14 amino acids. The germline V and J ends were trimmed by 1 base and 3 bases, with 7 bases remaining between them. The CDR3 here is CASSEEGNNQPQHF. CDR3 coding DNA: TGTGCCAGCAGTGAAGAGGGTAACAATCAGCCCCAGCATTTT. Together with reference TRBV2 and TRBJ1-5, the CDR3 gives the full variable domain: EPEVTQTPSHQVTQMGQEVILRCVPISNHLYFYWYRQILGQKVEFLVSFYNNEISEKSEIFDDQFSVERPDGSNFTLKIRSTKLEDSAMYFCASSEEGNNQPQHFGDGTRLSIL.

The chain is built from TRBV6-5 and TRBJ1-2; D might be TRBD1 (6 bases). This CDR3 region has 14 residues. Trimming cost V 6 bases and J 2 bases, with 13 bases left between them. Germline-derived CDR1 and CDR2 are MNHEY and SVGAGI. As DNA, the CDR3 is TGTGCCAGCAGGGGAGGGGGGGTAAACTATGGCTACACCTTC. Residues: CASRGGGVNYGYTF.

This rearrangement joins TRBV29-1 to TRBJ2-5, with D perhaps matching TRBD1 (5 bases). The CDR3 extends over 14 amino acids. V lost 4 bases and J 2 bases, leaving 14 bases between the germline ends. CDR1 SQVTM and CDR2 ANQGSEA come from the germline V gene. The CDR3 sequence: CSVVGQGQQETQYF. The CDR3 region has the DNA TGCAGCGTTGTTGGGCAGGGTCAACAAGAGACCCAGTACTTC. Looking up the rest from reference TRBV29-1 and TRBJ2-5 gives the full variable domain: SAVISQKPSRDICQRGTSLTIQCQVDSQVTMMFWYRQQPGQSLTLIATANQGSEATYESGFVIDKFPISRPNLTFSTLTVSNMSPEDSSIYLCSVVGQGQQETQYFGPGTRLLVL.

The chain joins TRBV6-1 to TRBJ1-2; D not resolved. The V end lost 7 bases, the J end lost 2 bases, and 14 bases lay between the germline ends. CDR3 length equals 14 residues. CDR1 and CDR2 from the germline V gene are MNHNS and SASEGT. The CDR3 nucleotides read TGTGCCAGCATAAGTACTTGGGGAAACTATGGCTACACCTTC. It translates to CASISTWGNYGYTF.

V usage is TRBV9 and J usage is TRBJ2-5; 10 nucleotides agree with TRBD1. The tail of the sequence fits TRBJ2-7 better, so the J call may be wrong. Germline lookup yields CDR1 SGDLS and CDR2 YYNGEE. The CDR3 covers 14 residues. Here the CDR3 reads CASSVTGTGAEQYF. The DNA of the CDR3 is TGTGCCAGCAGCGTTACCGGGACAGGGGCCGAGCAGTACTTC.

This sequence joins TRBV14 and TRBJ2-3, with D possibly TRBD2 on 6 matching bases. Trimming removed 3 bases from V and 1 base from J, with 8 bases in between. Germline assignment: CDR1 SGHDN and CDR2 FVKESK. CDR3 length: 14 residues. CDR3 DNA sequence: TGTGCCAGCAGCCATTGGGAGGGCACAGATACGCAGTATTTT. Its protein is CASSHWEGTDTQYF. The full variable domain, with the rest looked up from reference TRBV14 and TRBJ2-3, is EAGVTQFPSHSVIEKGQTVTLRCDPISGHDNLYWYRRVMGKEIKFLLHFVKESKQDESGMPNNRFLAERTGGTYSTLKVQPAELEDSGVYFCASSHWEGTDTQYFGPGTRLTVL.

V usage is TRBV19 and J usage is TRBJ2-2; possible D gene TRBD2, 5 bases. Trimming removed 1 base at V and 4 bases at J, with 13 bases between. This CDR3 has 16 amino acids. Germline CDR1 reads LNHDA; CDR2 reads SQIVND (reference sequence). In nucleotides, the CDR3 is TGTGCCAGTAGTATAGTTGGAGGTGTGAGCACCGGGGAGCTGTTTTTT. As protein: CASSIVGGVSTGELFF. Complete variable domain (other parts from reference TRBV19 and TRBJ2-2): DGGITQSPKYLFRKEGQNVTLSCEQNLNHDAMYWYRQDPGQGLRLIYYSQIVNDFQKGDIAEGYSVSREKKESFPLTVTSAQKNPTAFYLCASSIVGGVSTGELFFGEGSRLTVL.

The rearrangement uses TRBV21-1 and TRBJ1-5. TRBV21-1 is given as a pseudogene. This CDR3 comprises 15 residues. The chain's CDR3 is CASSKGGSVHQPQHF. For the CDR3, the DNA is TGTGCCAGCAGCAAAGGTGGGTCTGTCCATCAGCCCCAGCATTTT.

The chain has TRBV11-2 and TRBJ1-4; D remains unclear. V was pared by 2 bases and J by 3 bases, with 13 bases between. The CDR3 runs 16 residues. From germline, CDR1 is SGHAT and CDR2 FQNNGV. The CDR3 sequence is CASSLNEARSNEKLFF. The CDR3 DNA sequence: TGTGCCAGCAGCTTAAATGAAGCCCGATCTAATGAAAAACTGTTTTTT.

The chain recombines TRBV6-5 with TRBJ2-1, with D perhaps TRBD2 (7 bases). The CDR3 loop spans 14 amino acids. V gave up 2 bases and J gave up 7 bases, with 12 bases separating them. CDR1 is MNHEY, CDR2 SVGAGI, per germline. The CDR3 is CASSYGGADNEQFF. CDR3 in DNA: TGTGCCAGCAGTTACGGGGGGGCCGATAATGAGCAGTTCTTC.

This sequence joins TRBV28 and TRBJ2-1; D possibly corresponds to TRBD1 (5 bases). CDR3 size: 15 residues. Germline loops: CDR1 MDHEN, CDR2 SYDVKM. Trimming took 3 bases from V and 5 from J, leaving 14 bases between them. CDR3 coding DNA: TGTGCCAGCAGTTTGTTCGACAGACTTGACAATGAGCAGTTCTTC. Encoded protein: CASSLFDRLDNEQFF.

The chain carries TRBV11-3 and TRBJ2-2, with TRBD2 matching 7 bases. Looked up from germline, CDR1 is SGHNT and CDR2 is YENEEA. V lost 1 base and J lost 1; bases outside the gene matches: 3. This CDR3 has 16 amino acids. For the CDR3, the DNA is TGTGCCAGCAGCTTAGGCGGGAGTAGGAACACCGGGGAGCTGTTTTTT. Amino acids: CASSLGGSRNTGELFF.

The chain uses TRBV28 and TRBJ2-1; D is unclear. The V gene's germline CDR1 is MDHEN and CDR2 SYDVKM. The CDR3 has 14 residues. V lost 2 bases and J 7 bases, leaving 12 bases between the germline ends. CDR3 protein: CASSLPGAENEQFF. The DNA for the CDR3 is TGTGCCAGCAGTTTACCAGGAGCAGAAAATGAGCAGTTCTTC. Full variable domain (missing parts from reference TRBV28 and TRBJ2-1): DVKVTQSSRYLVKRTGEKVFLECVQDMDHENMFWYRQDPGLGLRLIYFSYDVKMKEKGDIPEGYSVSREKKERFSLILESASTNQTSMYLCASSLPGAENEQFFGPGTRLTVL.

This clone has only a few counts. This chain uses TRBV5-1 with TRBJ1-1; D uncertain. V lost 8 bases and J lost 2, with 16 bases in between. This CDR3 is 14 amino acids long. Germline V gives CDR1 SGHRS, CDR2 YFSETQ. In DNA, the CDR3 is TGCGCCAGTACCTCAACACGGGGAAACACTGAAGCTTTCTTT. Amino acids: CASTSTRGNTEAFF. Full variable domain (outside the CDR3, taken from reference TRBV5-1 and TRBJ1-1): KAGVTQTPRYLIKTRGQQVTLSCSPISGHRSVSWYQQTPGQGLQFLFEYFSETQRNKGNFPGRFSGRQFSNSRSEMNVSTLELGDSALYLCASTSTRGNTEAFFGQGTRLTVV.

V usage is TRBV13 and J usage is TRBJ2-7; the match to TRBD2 covers 14 bases. The CDR3 extends over 14 amino acids. V lost 5 bases, J lost 6 bases, and 3 bases stayed unmatched. CDR1 PRHDT and CDR2 FYEKMQ come from the germline V gene (reference sequence). CDR3 coding DNA: TGTGCCAGCAGCGGGACTAGCGGGAGTGCCGAGCAGTACTTC. It codes for CASSGTSGSAEQYF.

This clone has a single count. This chain links TRBV9 with TRBJ1-6, with D perhaps TRBD1 (5 bases). The germline gives CDR1 SGDLS, CDR2 YYNGEE. V was pared by 5 bases and J by 4 bases, with 10 bases between. The CDR3 is made up of 14 amino acids. CDR3 sequence (DNA): TGTGCCAGCAGTGGGGGAGGGTATAATTCACCCCTCCACTTT. It codes for CASSGGGYNSPLHF. Based on the CDR3 plus reference TRBV9 and TRBJ1-6, the full variable domain is DSGVTQTPKHLITATGQRVTLRCSPRSGDLSVYWYQQSLDQGLQFLIQYYNGEERAKGNILERFSAQQFPDLHSELNLSSLELGDSALYFCASSGGGYNSPLHFGNGTRLTVT.

This chain joins TRBV28 and TRBJ1-5, with 8 bases that match TRBD1. The CDR3 has 17 amino acids. The germline V gene encodes CDR1 MDHEN and CDR2 SYDVKM. V lost 3 bases and J lost 2; bases outside the gene matches: 9. The CDR3 DNA follows: TGTGCCAGCAGTTTGCCTTTGGGGACAGGTGGCAATCAGCCCCAGCATTTT. Protein sequence: CASSLPLGTGGNQPQHF.